Following are 13 T cell receptor beta chains from one sample sequenced in a study of early T cells in non-severe SARS-CoV-2 infection. TCRdb re-called the 5' RACE reads with MiXCR, one entry per CDR3 protein. The sample holds 50,000 or so distinct CDR3 sequences, 12% seen once. Sequenced: whole blood. Every receptor here comes from an adult who was a healthcare worker with PCR-confirmed SARS-CoV-2 infection or an uninfected control (not recorded which).

In its sample, this clonotype was seen many times. This chain uses TRBV3-1 with TRBJ2-5; the match to TRBD1 covers 7 bases. V was pared by 5 bases and J by 2 bases, with 5 bases of the junction left unmatched. Looked up from germline, CDR1 is LGHDT and CDR2 is YNNKEL (reference sequence). The CDR3 spans 14 residues. The CDR3 loop reads CASSSRQGQETQYF. Here the CDR3 DNA reads TGTGCCAGCAGCTCTAGACAGGGTCAAGAGACCCAGTACTTC.

This clonotype was counted only a few times. The chain is built from TRBV20-1 and TRBJ2-4; TRBD2 is a possible D gene (5 bases). Germline assignment: CDR1 DFQATT and CDR2 SNEGSKA (reference sequence). Trimming took 3 bases from V and 3 from J, leaving 15 bases between them. The CDR3 covers 15 residues. In nucleotides, the CDR3 is TGCAGTGCTAGGGCTTCTGGTGGGAGCAAAAACATTCAGTACTTC. The encoded protein is CSARASGGSKNIQYF.

This clonotype was counted between two and nine times. The CDR3: CASSNRTGGETQYF. In DNA, the CDR3 is TGTGCCAGCAGCAATAGGACAGGGGGAGAGACCCAGTACTTC. This sequence joins TRBV21-1 and TRBJ2-5; TRBD1 is the table's D call and was not checked against the DNA. TRBV21-1 is a known pseudogene. The CDR3 length is 14 residues.

The V and J genes are TRBV20-1 and TRBJ1-3, with no clear D. V dropped 0 bases and J dropped 3 bases, with 9 bases sitting between them. This CDR3 has 14 residues. Per germline, CDR1 DFQATT and CDR2 SNEGSKA (reference sequence). The CDR3 DNA is TGCAGTGCTAGAGATGGGATGCTTGGAAACACCATATATTTT. Amino acids: CSARDGMLGNTIYF.

In this sample, this clonotype turned up a few times. One junction end does not reproduce the germline sequence, and a read error may be involved. This rearrangement joins TRBV7-7 to TRBJ2-2; no definite D call. Germline CDR1 is SSHAT and CDR2 is FNYEAQ (reference sequence). This CDR3 comprises 12 residues. CDR3 region: CASSPARGELFF. Written as DNA, the CDR3 is TGTGCTAGCAGCCCCGCCAGAGGGGAGCTGTTTTTT.

On this clonotype itself: A much more abundant neighbour one base away suggests this may be a read error. The CDR3 loop reads CSASDPGQGGLRAARGYF. CDR3 in DNA: TGCAGTGCTAGTGACCCGGGACAGGGAGGTCTACGAGCAGCACGGGGGTACTTC. This chain uses TRBV20-1 with TRBJ2-7; 9 nucleotides match TRBD1. Germline CDR1 is DFQATT and CDR2 is SNEGSKA (reference sequence). The ends lost 3 bases at V and 12 bases at J; junction bases unmatched: 27. The CDR3 has 18 residues.

This clonotype was counted a few times. V gene TRBV4-1 combines with J gene TRBJ2-7; no clear D gene. The CDR3 consists of 17 residues. CDR1 and CDR2 from the germline V gene are MGHRA and YSYEKL. V was clipped by 4 bases and J by 0 bases, with 19 bases between them. The CDR3 protein is CASSRDVDSSTSYEQYF. CDR3 DNA: TGCGCCAGCAGCCGAGACGTTGACTCCTCGACCTCCTACGAGCAGTACTTC.

This clonotype was counted many times. The chain employs TRBV5-4 and TRBJ2-1; TRBD2 matches at 14 bases. The CDR3 spans 14 residues. Germline CDR1 is SGHNT and CDR2 is YYREEE (reference sequence). V lost 3 bases and J lost 10; bases outside the gene matches: 3. The CDR3 DNA sequence: TGTGCCAGCAGCTCGGGACTAGCGGGAGTCGAGCAGTTCTTC. Translated: CASSSGLAGVEQFF. The full variable domain, with the rest looked up from reference TRBV5-4 and TRBJ2-1, is ETGVTQSPTHLIKTRGQQVTLRCSSQSGHNTVSWYQQALGQGPQFIFQYYREEENGRGNFPPRFSGLQFPNYSSELNVNALELDDSALYLCASSSGLAGVEQFFGPGTRLTVL.

The chain recombines TRBV7-2 with TRBJ2-5; D not resolved. CDR3 length: 13 amino acids. Germline V gene data show CDR1 as SGHTA and CDR2 as FQGNSA. The V end was cut by 2 bases, the J end by 5 bases, with 9 bases between. The CDR3 DNA is TGTGCCAGCAGCTTACCCACGAAGGAGACCCAGTACTTC. Amino acids: CASSLPTKETQYF.

J is TRBJ2-5 and V is TRBV20-1; TRBD2 matches at 8 bases. The trim removed 5 bases at V and 5 bases at J, leaving 7 bases unmatched. The CDR3 sequence is 13 residues long. The germline gives CDR1 DFQATT, CDR2 SNEGSKA (reference sequence). The CDR3: CSASLAAGETQYF. CDR3 nucleotide sequence: TGCAGTGCTTCACTAGCGGCGGGGGAGACCCAGTACTTC.

In this sample, this clonotype turned up a few times. The chain uses TRBV7-9 and TRBJ1-2, with TRBD1 matching over 7 bases. CDR3 size: 15 residues. The junction had 7 bases not matched to a gene; V was cut back by 2 bases and J by 4 bases. CDR1 is SEHNR, CDR2 FQNEAQ, per germline (reference sequence). CDR3 sequence (DNA): TGTGCCAGCAGCTTACTCCCGGGACAGCTCTATGGCTACACCTTC. Translating gives CASSLLPGQLYGYTF.

The gene calls are TRBV28 and TRBJ2-7, with no clear D. Trimming shortened V by 7 bases and J by 4 bases, and 11 bases separated the two germline ends. From germline, CDR1 is MDHEN and CDR2 SYDVKM. The CDR3 contains 12 residues. The CDR3 here is CASKVGSYEQYF. DNA for the CDR3: TGTGCCAGCAAGGTCGGGTCGTACGAGCAGTACTTC.

This clonotype showed up just a few times. V and J are TRBV21-1 and TRBJ2-5; the table's D call TRBD2 went unverified against the DNA. TRBV21-1 is a recognized pseudogene. The CDR3 sequence is 16 residues long. CDR3 sequence: CSSSNLLAGPLETQYF. For the CDR3, the DNA is TGTTCCAGCAGCAACCTCCTAGCGGGGCCTCTCGAGACCCAGTACTTC.